The sequence of this TCR beta chain was determined in a study of identifying expanded T cells in peripheral blood. J gave up 1 base and V 0 bases, and 3 bases lay outside the gene matches. This CDR3 contains 16 residues. Germline CDR1 is SGHTS and CDR2 is YDEGEE. TCRdb's copy holds only in-frame clones and misses some; the assay was immunoSEQ multiplex PCR. The profile covers about 52,000 clones, with less than 85% appearing a single time and 14% taken by the ten largest. The specimen sequenced was blood. The receptor comes from a person aged 18-70 years in good health. The chain uses TRBV5-8 and TRBJ2-7, with 11 bases lining up with TRBD1. This chain's CDR3 is CASSLAGQGGSYEQYV. In nucleotides, the CDR3 is TGTGCCAGCAGCTTGGCGGGACAGGGGGGGTCCTACGAGCAGTACGTC.